This TCR beta chain was recovered during a study of T cell clonotyping in hematopoietic cell transplantation. Worth noting for this clone: Its antigen is unknown.

The CDR3 is 15 residues long. The germline V gene has CDR1 MNHNY and CDR2 SVGAGI (reference sequence). J gave up 4 bases and V 6 bases, and 11 bases lay outside the gene matches. Assay used: immunoSEQ multiplex PCR; TCRdb lists only in-frame clones, some missing. The sample records 13,000 or so clones, about 93% being singletons. Study findings and constraints: Broader posttransplant TCR repertoire diversity was predicted by graft donor and pretransplant recipient Inverse Simpson Index values. Few recipient clonotypes overlapped donors; over 95% were de novo at given depth. No sorting was done, leaving CD4 and CD8 contributions mixed.

Sequencing used peripheral blood mononuclear cells. The rearrangement uses TRBV6-6 and TRBJ2-7; 8 nucleotides align to TRBD1. This TCR was recovered from a man aged 25 to 40 in good health. Some clones in this sample may be carry-over from other donors' samples. This CDR3 is CASSQPGQAKYEQYF. The CDR3 DNA reads TGTGCCAGCAGCCAACCGGGACAGGCGAAATACGAGCAGTACTTC.